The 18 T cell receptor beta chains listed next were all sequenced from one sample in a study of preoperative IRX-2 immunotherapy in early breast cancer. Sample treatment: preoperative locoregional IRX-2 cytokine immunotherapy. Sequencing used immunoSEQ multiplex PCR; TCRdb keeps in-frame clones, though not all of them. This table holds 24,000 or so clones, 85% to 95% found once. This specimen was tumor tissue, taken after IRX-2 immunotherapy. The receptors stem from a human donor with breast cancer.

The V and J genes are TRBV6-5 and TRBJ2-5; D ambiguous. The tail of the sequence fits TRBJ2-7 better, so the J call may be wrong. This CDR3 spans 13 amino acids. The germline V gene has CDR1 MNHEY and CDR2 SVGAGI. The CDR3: CASSYFSSYEQYF. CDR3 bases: TGTGCCAGCAGTTACTTCTCAAGCTACGAGCAGTACTTC.

This CDR3 is CASSITTAGELFF. As DNA, the CDR3 is TGCGCCAGCAGCATCACTACGGCCGGGGAGCTGTTTTTT. The chain combines TRBV5-1 with TRBJ2-2, with no clear D. Germline-derived CDR1 and CDR2 are SGHRS and YFSETQ. This CDR3 comprises 13 residues. The V end lost 4 bases, the J end lost 6 bases, and 10 bases lay between the germline ends.

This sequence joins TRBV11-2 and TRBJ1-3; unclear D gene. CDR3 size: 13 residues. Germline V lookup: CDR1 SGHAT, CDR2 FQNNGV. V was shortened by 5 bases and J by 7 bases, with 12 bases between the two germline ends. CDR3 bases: TGTGCCAGCAGCCTCGACATGGGGAACACCATATATTTT. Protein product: CASSLDMGNTIYF.

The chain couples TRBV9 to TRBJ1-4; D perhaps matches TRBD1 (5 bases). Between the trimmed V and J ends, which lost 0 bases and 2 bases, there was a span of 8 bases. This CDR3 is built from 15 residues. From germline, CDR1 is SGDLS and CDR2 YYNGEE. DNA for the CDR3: TGTGCCAGCAGCGTAGAGGGACGGACTAATGAAAAACTGTTTTTT. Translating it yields CASSVEGRTNEKLFF. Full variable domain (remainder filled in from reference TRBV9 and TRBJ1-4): DSGVTQTPKHLITATGQRVTLRCSPRSGDLSVYWYQQSLDQGLQFLIQYYNGEERAKGNILERFSAQQFPDLHSELNLSSLELGDSALYFCASSVEGRTNEKLFFGSGTQLSVL.

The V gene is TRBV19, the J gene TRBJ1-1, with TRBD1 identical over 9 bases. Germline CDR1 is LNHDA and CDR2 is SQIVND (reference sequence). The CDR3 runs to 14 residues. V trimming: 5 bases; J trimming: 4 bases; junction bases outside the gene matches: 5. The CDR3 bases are TGTGCCAGTAGTCGCGGACAGGGGCGCACTGAAGCTTTCTTT. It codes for CASSRGQGRTEAFF. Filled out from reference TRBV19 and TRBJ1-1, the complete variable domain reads DGGITQSPKYLFRKEGQNVTLSCEQNLNHDAMYWYRQDPGQGLRLIYYSQIVNDFQKGDIAEGYSVSREKKESFPLTVTSAQKNPTAFYLCASSRGQGRTEAFFGQGTRLTVV.

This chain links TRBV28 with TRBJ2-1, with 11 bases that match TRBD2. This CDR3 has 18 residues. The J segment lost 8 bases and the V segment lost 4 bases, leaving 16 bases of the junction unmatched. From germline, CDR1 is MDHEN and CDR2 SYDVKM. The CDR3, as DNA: TGTGCCAGCAGTTGGGATACTAGCGGGGGAATCTTTCGGGATGAGCAGTTCTTC. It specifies CASSWDTSGGIFRDEQFF.

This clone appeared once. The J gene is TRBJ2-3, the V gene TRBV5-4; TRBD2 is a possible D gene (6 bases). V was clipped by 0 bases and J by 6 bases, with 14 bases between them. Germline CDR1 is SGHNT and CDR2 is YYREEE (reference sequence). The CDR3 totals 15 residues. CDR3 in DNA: TGTGCCAGCAGCTTGGCGTCGACCAGCGGGGATACGCAGTATTTT. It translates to CASSLASTSGDTQYF.

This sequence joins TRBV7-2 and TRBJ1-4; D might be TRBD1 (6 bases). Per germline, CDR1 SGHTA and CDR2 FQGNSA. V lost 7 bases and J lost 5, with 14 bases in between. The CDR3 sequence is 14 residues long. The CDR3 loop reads CASTATGLNEKLFF. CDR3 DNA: TGTGCCAGCACCGCGACAGGTTTAAATGAAAAACTGTTTTTT.

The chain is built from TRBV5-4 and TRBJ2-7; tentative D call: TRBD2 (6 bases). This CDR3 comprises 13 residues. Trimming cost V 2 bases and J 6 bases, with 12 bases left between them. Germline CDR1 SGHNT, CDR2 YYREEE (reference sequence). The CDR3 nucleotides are TGTGCCAGCAGCTTCCGGGAGAGGCGCGAGCAGTACTTC. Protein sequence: CASSFRERREQYF.

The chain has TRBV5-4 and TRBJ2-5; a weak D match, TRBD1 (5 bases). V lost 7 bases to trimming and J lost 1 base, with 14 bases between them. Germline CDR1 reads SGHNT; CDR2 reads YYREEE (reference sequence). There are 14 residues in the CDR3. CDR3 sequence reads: CASAARQLQETQYF. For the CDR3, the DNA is TGTGCCAGCGCGGCTCGACAGCTCCAAGAGACCCAGTACTTC.

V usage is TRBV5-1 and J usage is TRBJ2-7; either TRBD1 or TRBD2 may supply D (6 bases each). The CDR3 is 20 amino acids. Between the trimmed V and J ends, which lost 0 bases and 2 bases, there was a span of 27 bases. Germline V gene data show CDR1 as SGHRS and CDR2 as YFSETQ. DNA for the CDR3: TGCGCCAGCAGCTTGGGTAGACCGGGACAAACCCCGGGGGACGCCTACGAGCAGTACTTC. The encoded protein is CASSLGRPGQTPGDAYEQYF.

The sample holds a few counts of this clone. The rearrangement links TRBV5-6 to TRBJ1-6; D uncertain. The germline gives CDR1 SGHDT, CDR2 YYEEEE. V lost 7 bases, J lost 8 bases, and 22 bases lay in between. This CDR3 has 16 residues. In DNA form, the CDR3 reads TGTGCCAGCGAGGATTGGGTGCGGACTCCGGATTCACCCCTCCACTTT. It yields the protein CASEDWVRTPDSPLHF.

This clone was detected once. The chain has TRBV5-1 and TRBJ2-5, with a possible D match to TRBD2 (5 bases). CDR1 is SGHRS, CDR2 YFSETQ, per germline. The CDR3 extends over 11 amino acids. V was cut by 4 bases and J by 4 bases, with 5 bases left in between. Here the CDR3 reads CASSEGETQYF. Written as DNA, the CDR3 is TGCGCCAGCAGCGAGGGAGAGACCCAGTACTTC. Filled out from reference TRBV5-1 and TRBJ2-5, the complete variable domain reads KAGVTQTPRYLIKTRGQQVTLSCSPISGHRSVSWYQQTPGQGLQFLFEYFSETQRNKGNFPGRFSGRQFSNSRSEMNVSTLELGDSALYLCASSEGETQYFGPGTRLLVL.

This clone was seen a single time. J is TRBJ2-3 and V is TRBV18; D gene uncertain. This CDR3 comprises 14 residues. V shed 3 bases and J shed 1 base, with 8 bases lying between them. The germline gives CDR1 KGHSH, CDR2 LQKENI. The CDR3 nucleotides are TGTGCCAGCTCACCGGGCCTGGGCACAGATACGCAGTATTTT. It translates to CASSPGLGTDTQYF.

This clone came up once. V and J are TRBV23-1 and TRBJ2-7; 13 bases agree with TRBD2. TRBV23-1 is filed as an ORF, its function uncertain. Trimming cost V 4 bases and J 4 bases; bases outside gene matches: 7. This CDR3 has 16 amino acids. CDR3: CASSPGLAGVAYEQYF. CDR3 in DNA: TGCGCCAGCAGTCCTGGACTAGCGGGAGTAGCGTACGAGCAGTACTTC.

The CDR3: CASSLALAGESSYEQYF. The CDR3 bases are TGCGCCAGCAGCTTGGCACTAGCGGGAGAGAGCTCCTACGAGCAGTACTTC. The chain has TRBV5-1 and TRBJ2-7; 11 nucleotides align to TRBD2. The trim removed 0 bases at V and 0 bases at J, leaving 5 bases unmatched. The germline V gene encodes CDR1 SGHRS and CDR2 YFSETQ. The CDR3 is made up of 17 amino acids.

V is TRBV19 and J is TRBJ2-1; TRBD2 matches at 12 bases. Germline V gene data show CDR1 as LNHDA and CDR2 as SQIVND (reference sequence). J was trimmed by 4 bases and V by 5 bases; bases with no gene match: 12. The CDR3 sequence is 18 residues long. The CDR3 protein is CASSASGGVGPSYNEQFF. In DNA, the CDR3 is TGTGCCAGTAGTGCTAGCGGGGGGGTGGGCCCCTCATACAATGAGCAGTTCTTC. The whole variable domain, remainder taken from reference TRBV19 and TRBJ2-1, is DGGITQSPKYLFRKEGQNVTLSCEQNLNHDAMYWYRQDPGQGLRLIYYSQIVNDFQKGDIAEGYSVSREKKESFPLTVTSAQKNPTAFYLCASSASGGVGPSYNEQFFGPGTRLTVL.

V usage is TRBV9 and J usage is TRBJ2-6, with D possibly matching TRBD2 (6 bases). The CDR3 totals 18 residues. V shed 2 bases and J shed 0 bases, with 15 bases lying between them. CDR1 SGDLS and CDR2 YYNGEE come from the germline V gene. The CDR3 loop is CASSVPQTRPSGANVLTF. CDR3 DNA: TGTGCCAGCAGCGTTCCTCAGACTAGACCCTCTGGGGCCAACGTCCTGACTTTC.